The 19 T cell receptor beta chains below were found in one sample sequenced in a study of CD8 T cells in ankylosing spondylitis. A single record per CDR3 protein comes from TCRdb applying MiXCR to the 5' RACE reads. This table holds about 360,000 distinct CDR3 sequences, roughly 20% found once. The source material was blood, either unsorted or a sorted T cell fraction (not recorded which). These receptors all stem from a male donor with ankylosing spondylitis or in good health (not recorded which).

This clonotype was seen a few times. CDR3 DNA: TGTGCCAGCAGCGTCCCGGGCTCCTACGAGCAGTACTTC. Protein: CASSVPGSYEQYF. This chain links TRBV7-9 with TRBJ2-7; D call uncertain. With 5 bases removed from V and 0 bases from J, the gap between germline ends came to 8 bases. Per germline, CDR1 SEHNR and CDR2 FQNEAQ (reference sequence). This CDR3 has 13 residues.

Judged by abundance, this clonotype is medium-sized. The rearrangement links TRBV29-1 to TRBJ2-3, with 10 nucleotides matching TRBD2. V lost 1 base, J lost 4 bases, and 8 bases stayed unmatched. The CDR3 has 16 amino acids. CDR1 SQVTM and CDR2 ANQGSEA come from the germline V gene. CDR3 protein: CSVEGPKRGGADTQYF. For the CDR3, the DNA is TGCAGCGTTGAAGGGCCAAAGCGGGGGGGGGCAGATACGCAGTATTTT.

This clonotype came up a few times. The chain links TRBV12-3 or TRBV12-4 to TRBJ2-3, with 11 bases identical to TRBD1. This CDR3 region has 17 residues. The J segment lost 4 bases and the V segment lost 6 bases, leaving 12 bases of the junction unmatched. CDR3 nucleotides: TGTGCCAGCAGACTCCGGAGGGACAGGGGGTTCCCAGATACGCAGTATTTT. It codes for CASRLRRDRGFPDTQYF.

This chain joins TRBV6-5 and TRBJ2-7, with D perhaps TRBD1 (7 bases). CDR3 length: 14 residues. Between the trimmed V and J ends, which lost 3 bases and 5 bases, there was a span of 14 bases. Germline assignment: CDR1 MNHEY and CDR2 SVGAGI. The CDR3 reads CASSYSQGGDEQYF. The CDR3 DNA is TGTGCCAGCAGTTATAGCCAGGGGGGAGACGAGCAGTACTTC.

The sample holds a few counts of this clonotype. This CDR3 reads CASSSGTAAGNTIYF. The CDR3 DNA reads as TGTGCCAGCAGTTCCGGGACCGCAGCTGGAAACACCATATATTTT. This sequence joins TRBV6-5 and TRBJ1-3, with a weak D call TRBD1 (5 bases). The CDR3 covers 15 residues. V was clipped by 4 bases and J by 2 bases, with 12 bases between them. CDR1 and CDR2 from the germline V gene are MNHEY and SVGAGI.

The chain joins TRBV12-3 or TRBV12-4 to TRBJ2-7, with D hard to call. The CDR3 consists of 16 residues. Trimming removed 1 base at V and 5 bases at J, with 18 bases between. This CDR3 is CASSLVFGPRGDEQYF. CDR3 in DNA: TGTGCCAGCAGTTTAGTTTTCGGGCCCCGCGGCGACGAGCAGTACTTC.

This clonotype was observed a few times. The V call is TRBV18, the J call TRBJ2-1; D not certain. Germline V gives CDR1 KGHSH, CDR2 LQKENI. The CDR3 spans 15 residues. V was trimmed by 3 bases and J by 3 bases, leaving 12 bases between them. CDR3: CASSPDGGDYNEQFF. As DNA, the CDR3 is TGTGCCAGCTCACCCGACGGTGGGGACTACAATGAGCAGTTCTTC.

The J gene is TRBJ2-1, the V gene TRBV4-1, with D tentatively TRBD1 (6 bases). Germline values: CDR1 MGHRA, CDR2 YSYEKL. This CDR3 contains 16 residues. V was cut by 1 base and J by 8 bases, with 18 bases left in between. CDR3 region: CASSQVVGAVSDEQFF. For the CDR3, the DNA is TGCGCCAGCAGCCAAGTAGTGGGGGCAGTGTCGGATGAGCAGTTCTTC.

This clonotype was seen only a few times. The V call is TRBV4-1, the J call TRBJ2-5; possibly TRBD2 for D (6 bases). Germline V gives CDR1 MGHRA, CDR2 YSYEKL. The V and J ends lost 2 bases and 2 bases respectively, with 12 bases between them. There are 15 residues in the CDR3. The CDR3 spells CASSQLAGRQETQYF. In DNA form, the CDR3 reads TGCGCCAGCAGCCAATTGGCGGGGAGGCAAGAGACCCAGTACTTC.

This clonotype was counted a single time. V and J are TRBV30 and TRBJ2-5, with 10 bases fitting TRBD2. J gave up 3 bases and V 5 bases, and 3 bases lay outside the gene matches. The germline V gene encodes CDR1 GTSNPN and CDR2 SVGIG (reference sequence). This CDR3 region has 13 residues. The CDR3 protein is CAWGGLAEETQYF. The CDR3 DNA is TGTGCCTGGGGCGGACTAGCGGAAGAGACCCAGTACTTC.

This clonotype was picked up a small number of times. The CDR3 loop is CATSGGRDISNTGELFF. The CDR3 region has the DNA TGTGCCACCAGCGGGGGCCGGGACATCTCGAACACCGGGGAGCTGTTTTTT. V and J are TRBV15 and TRBJ2-2; maybe TRBD1 (6 bases). Germline CDR1 is LNHNV and CDR2 is YYDKDF (reference sequence). V was trimmed by 5 bases and J by 0 bases, leaving 16 bases between them. CDR3 length equals 17 residues.

This clonotype appeared a single time. A single base separates this from a much larger clone, so it may be a read error. The CDR3 protein is CASSPKGEDTQYF. Written as DNA, the CDR3 is TGTGCCAGCAGCCCCAAGGGGGAAGATACGCAGTATTTT. V is TRBV6-4 and J is TRBJ2-3; possible D gene TRBD1, 6 bases. The germline V and J ends were trimmed by 6 bases and 5 bases, with 12 bases remaining between them. This CDR3 has 13 amino acids. In germline, CDR1 is MRHNA, CDR2 SNTAGT.

The sample holds many counts of this clonotype. The chain uses TRBV6-5 and TRBJ2-7; D might be TRBD1 (5 bases). V lost 0 bases and J 0 bases, leaving 6 bases between the germline ends. Germline-derived CDR1 and CDR2 are MNHEY and SVGAGI. The CDR3 runs 14 residues. CDR3 residues: CASSYSDNSYEQYF. The CDR3 coding sequence is TGTGCCAGCAGTTACTCGGACAACTCCTACGAGCAGTACTTC.

The chain combines TRBV7-2 with TRBJ2-2; 12 bases fit TRBD2. The CDR3 length is 16 residues. V was pared by 5 bases and J by 8 bases, with 9 bases of the junction left unmatched. Germline V gene lookup returns CDR1 SGHTA and CDR2 FQGNSA. The CDR3 protein is CASSEGLAGLRGELFF. The CDR3 DNA follows: TGTGCCAGCAGCGAAGGACTAGCGGGGCTTAGGGGGGAGCTGTTTTTT.

V and J are TRBV29-1 and TRBJ2-2, with 9 bases that match TRBD1. From germline, CDR1 is SQVTM and CDR2 ANQGSEA. This CDR3 spans 16 amino acids. Losses at the gene ends were 1 base for V and 5 bases for J; bases not matched to a gene: 8. The CDR3 region is CSVEVLGQGRTGELFF. CDR3 coding DNA: TGCAGCGTTGAAGTTTTGGGACAGGGTAGGACCGGGGAGCTGTTTTTT.

This clonotype has just a few counts. The rearrangement links TRBV10-1 to TRBJ1-1; no firm D call. Deletions cut 4 bases from V and 3 bases from J, with 9 bases between. The CDR3 sequence is 13 residues long. In germline, CDR1 is WNHNN, CDR2 SYGVQD (reference sequence). DNA for the CDR3: TGCGCCAGCAGTGTGGCTGCGGACACTGAAGCTTTCTTT. Residues: CASSVAADTEAFF.

This clonotype was seen only a few times. The chain carries TRBV11-1 and TRBJ2-5; 9 positions match TRBD1. V was clipped by 4 bases and J by 4 bases; unmatched bases: 16. This CDR3 has 18 residues. Germline-derived CDR1 and CDR2 are SGHAT and FQDESV (reference sequence). This CDR3 reads CASSSHVVTGGGGETQYF. The CDR3 nucleotides are TGTGCCAGCAGCTCCCACGTGGTGACAGGGGGTGGTGGAGAGACCCAGTACTTC. Filled out from reference TRBV11-1 and TRBJ2-5, the complete variable domain reads EAEVAQSPRYKITEKSQAVAFWCDPISGHATLYWYRQILGQGPELLVQFQDESVVDDSQLPKDRFSAERLKGVDSTLKIQPAELGDSAMYLCASSSHVVTGGGGETQYFGPGTRLLVL.

Only a few counts were recorded for this clonotype. This chain uses TRBV6-1 with TRBJ2-3, with D tentatively TRBD2 (7 bases). Germline V lookup: CDR1 MNHNS, CDR2 SASEGT. V was shortened by 7 bases and J by 2 bases, with 19 bases between the two germline ends. This CDR3 has 16 residues. The CDR3 nucleotides read TGTGCCAGCACTCCCGGTAATGGGGGGGCCACAGATACGCAGTATTTT. Translated, it gives CASTPGNGGATDTQYF.

In this sample, this clonotype is medium-sized. The chain joins TRBV7-9 to TRBJ2-1; 10 bases line up with TRBD2. With V trimmed by 4 bases and J by 5 bases, 5 bases remained unmatched. This CDR3 spans 15 amino acids. Germline values: CDR1 SEHNR, CDR2 FQNEAQ (reference sequence). The DNA of the CDR3 is TGTGCCAGCAGCTACCGGACTAGCGGCCACAATGAGCAGTTCTTC. Translated: CASSYRTSGHNEQFF.